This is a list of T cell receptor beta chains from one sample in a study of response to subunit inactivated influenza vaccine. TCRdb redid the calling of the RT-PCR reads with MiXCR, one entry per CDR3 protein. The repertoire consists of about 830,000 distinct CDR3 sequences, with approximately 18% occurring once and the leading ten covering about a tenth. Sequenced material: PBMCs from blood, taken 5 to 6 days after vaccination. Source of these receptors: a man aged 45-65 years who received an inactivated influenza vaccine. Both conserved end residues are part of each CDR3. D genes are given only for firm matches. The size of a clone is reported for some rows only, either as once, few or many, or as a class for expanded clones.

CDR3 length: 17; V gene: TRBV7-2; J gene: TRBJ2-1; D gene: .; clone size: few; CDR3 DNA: TGTGCCAGCAGCTTAGCGGAGGTGTGGGAGGCTCACAATGAGCAGTTCTTC; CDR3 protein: CASSLAEVWEAHNEQFF
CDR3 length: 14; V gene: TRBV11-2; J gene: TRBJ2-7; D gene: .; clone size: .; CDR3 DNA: TGTGCCAGCAGTCCGAACAGGGTGTTCTACGAGCAGTACTTC; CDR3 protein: CASSPNRVFYEQYF
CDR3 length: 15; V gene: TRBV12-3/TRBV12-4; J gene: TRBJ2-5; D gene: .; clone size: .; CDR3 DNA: TGTGCCAGCAGTTCCCAGGGGCTGACTCGGGAGACCCAGTACTTC; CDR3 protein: CASSSQGLTRETQYF
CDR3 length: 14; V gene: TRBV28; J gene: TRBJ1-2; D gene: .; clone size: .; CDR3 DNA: TGTGCCAGCAGCCTTATATCAGTCAACTATGGCTACACCTTC; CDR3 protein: CASSLISVNYGYTF
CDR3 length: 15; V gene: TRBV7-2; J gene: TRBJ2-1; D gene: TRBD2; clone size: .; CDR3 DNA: TGTGCCAGCAGTTTTACTAGCGGGAGAGGCAATGAGCAGTTCTTC; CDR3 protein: CASSFTSGRGNEQFF
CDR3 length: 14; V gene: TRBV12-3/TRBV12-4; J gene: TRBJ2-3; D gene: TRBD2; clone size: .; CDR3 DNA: TGTGCCAGCAGAGGACTAGTGATTGCAGATACGCAGTATTTT; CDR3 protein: CASRGLVIADTQYF
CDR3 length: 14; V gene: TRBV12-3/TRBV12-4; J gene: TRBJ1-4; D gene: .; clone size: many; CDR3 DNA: TGTGCCAGCAGTTCGCCTCAGGTAGATGAAAAACTGTTTTTT; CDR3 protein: CASSSPQVDEKLFF
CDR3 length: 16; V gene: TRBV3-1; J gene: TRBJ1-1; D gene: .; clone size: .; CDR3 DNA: TGTGCCAGCAGCCAAGAAGGTAAACTCGTCGGGACTGAAGCTTTCTTT; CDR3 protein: CASSQEGKLVGTEAFF
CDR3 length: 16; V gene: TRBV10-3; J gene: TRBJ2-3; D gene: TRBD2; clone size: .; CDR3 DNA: TGTGCCATCTTCTCCGGGACTAGCGGACTCACAGATACGCAGTATTTT; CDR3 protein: CAIFSGTSGLTDTQYF
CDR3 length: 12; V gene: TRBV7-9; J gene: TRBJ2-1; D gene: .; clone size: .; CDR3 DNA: TGTGCCAGCCTAGGGGGGGGCCCTGAGCAGTTCTTC; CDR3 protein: CASLGGGPEQFF
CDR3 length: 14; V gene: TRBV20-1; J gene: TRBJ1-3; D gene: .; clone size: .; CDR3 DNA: TGCAGTGCTGCCCACGGGATCTCTGGAAACACCATATATTTT; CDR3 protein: CSAAHGISGNTIYF